The clone carrying this T cell receptor beta chain showed up just a few times. The antigen is not known. V gave up 7 bases and J gave up 6 bases, with 16 bases separating them. Germline V gene sequence: CDR1 MNHNS, CDR2 SASEGT. The CDR3 consists of 13 residues. TCR beta CDR3 amplification used RNA transcripts. First-round RT-PCR employed HTBI primers, with a second-round multiplex PCR after it. TCRdb fed the multiplex PCR reads into MiXCR, producing one record per CDR3 protein. The data hold roughly 380,000 distinct CDR3 sequences, with roughly 15% observed a single time. The data stem from a study of Graves' ophthalmopathy and Graves' hyperthyroidism. General observations from the study: A 13-signature model separated ophthalmopathy from stable hyperthyroidism, approximately 87% sensitivity, around 78% specificity.

The chain couples TRBV6-1 to TRBJ2-7; D is possibly TRBD1 or TRBD2 (6 bases each). The sequenced sample consisted of peripheral blood. The TCR comes from a woman under 30 with stable Graves' hyperthyroidism. The CDR3 region has the DNA TGTGCCAGCAAAACAACCGGGGGCTCCGAGCAGTACTTC. Its protein product is CASKTTGGSEQYF.